This T cell receptor (beta chain) was recorded in a study of monozygotic twins with inflammatory bowel disease. Study conclusions and caveats: Healthy co-twins had higher TCRbeta inverse Simpson diversity than their IBD twins. A lone strong IBD-associated signal or clonotype found no support.

In regard to this clonotype: Antigen specificity is unknown.

This CDR3 comprises 14 residues. CDR1 and CDR2 from the germline V gene are WSHSY and SAAADI. The team made cDNA by running eight separate reactions for each sample. Template switching added UMIs carrying a 6-nucleotide sample barcode. No DNA is given; TCRdb re-called the 5' RACE reads and lists each CDR3 protein once. The sample holds roughly 150,000 distinct CDR3 sequences. The chain is built from TRBV10-2 and TRBJ1-5; TCRdb returns TRBD1, unconfirmable since there is no DNA. The TCR comes from a human donor with ulcerative colitis or Crohn's disease, or a healthy co-twin of an affected twin (not recorded which). The sample taken for sequencing was blood. This CDR3 reads CASSYTGGSQPQHF.